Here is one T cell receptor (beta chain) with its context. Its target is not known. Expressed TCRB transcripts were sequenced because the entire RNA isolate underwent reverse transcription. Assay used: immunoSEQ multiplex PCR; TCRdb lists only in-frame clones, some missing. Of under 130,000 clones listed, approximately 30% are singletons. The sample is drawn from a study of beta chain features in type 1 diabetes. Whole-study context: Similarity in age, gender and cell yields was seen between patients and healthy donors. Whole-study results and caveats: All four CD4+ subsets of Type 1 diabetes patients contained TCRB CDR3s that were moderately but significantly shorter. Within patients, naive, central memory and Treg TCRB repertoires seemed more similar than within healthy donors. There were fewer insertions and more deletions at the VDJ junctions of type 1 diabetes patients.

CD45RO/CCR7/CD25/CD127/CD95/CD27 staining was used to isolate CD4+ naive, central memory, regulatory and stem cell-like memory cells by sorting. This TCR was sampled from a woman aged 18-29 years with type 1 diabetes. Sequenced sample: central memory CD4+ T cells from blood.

The chain's CDR3 is CASSVQGDSRGYGYTF. Written as DNA, the CDR3 is TGTGCCAGTAGTGTCCAAGGGGACAGCCGAGGGTATGGCTACACCTTC. This chain uses TRBV19 with TRBJ1-2, with TRBD1 identical over 7 bases. The CDR3 consists of 16 residues. Unmatched junction bases numbered 14, after V lost 5 bases and J lost 5 bases. Germline V lookup: CDR1 LNHDA, CDR2 SQIVND (reference sequence).